Presented here are 31 T cell receptor beta chains from one specimen sequenced in a study of cytotoxic CD8 clonotypes in ibrutinib-treated CLL. TCRdb keeps only in-frame clones here, not all; method: immunoSEQ multiplex PCR. The sample has some 170,000 clones, nearly 90% seen once. The sample in question was PBMCs, obtained at disease progression, from a patient treated with ibrutinib. All receptors derive from a human donor with chronic lymphocytic leukemia.

The V call is TRBV29-1, the J call TRBJ1-4; a weak D match, TRBD1 (6 bases). The germline V gene has CDR1 SQVTM and CDR2 ANQGSEA. V was pared by 6 bases and J by 8 bases, with 16 bases between. The CDR3 spans 13 residues. The DNA for the CDR3 is TGCAGCGTCCCGGTTGGGGGCGCGGAAAAACTGTTTTTT. Protein: CSVPVGGAEKLFF.

J is TRBJ2-2 and V is TRBV10-3, with a weak D call TRBD2 (6 bases). The CDR3 consists of 14 residues. V lost 8 bases and J lost 5, with 15 bases in between. CDR1 is ENHRY and CDR2 is SYGVKD in the germline V gene. Written as DNA, the CDR3 is TGTGCCATCGGCGCGGAGGGGTGGACCGGGGAGCTGTTTTTT. Translating it yields CAIGAEGWTGELFF.

V is TRBV27 and J is TRBJ2-1; D might be TRBD2 (5 bases). The CDR3 runs to 13 residues. Trimming shortened V by 7 bases and J by 5 bases, and 12 bases separated the two germline ends. Germline loops: CDR1 MNHEY, CDR2 SMNVEV (reference sequence). CDR3 DNA sequence: TGTGCCAGCAAATCAGCCGGGGACAATGAGCAGTTCTTC. Its protein product is CASKSAGDNEQFF.

This clone was counted between two and nine times. V gene TRBV15 combines with J gene TRBJ2-2, with D uncertain. CDR3 size: 16 residues. Per germline, CDR1 LNHNV and CDR2 YYDKDF (reference sequence). Trimming took 0 bases from V and 5 from J, leaving 13 bases between them. The CDR3 region has the DNA TGTGCCACCAGCAGAGACGTGTGGGCTAGGACCGGGGAGCTGTTTTTT. Amino acids: CATSRDVWARTGELFF.

V is TRBV5-6 and J is TRBJ2-5, with D possibly being TRBD1 (5 bases). Per germline, CDR1 SGHDT and CDR2 YYEEEE. This CDR3 has 15 residues. V was shortened by 0 bases and J by 1 base, with 10 bases between the two germline ends. The CDR3 nucleotides read TGTGCCAGCAGCTTGGATTACAGGCGCCAAGAGACCCAGTACTTC. Translating it yields CASSLDYRRQETQYF.

This rearrangement joins TRBV5-1 to TRBJ1-2; 7 nucleotides agree with TRBD1. Losses at the gene ends were 5 bases for V and 2 bases for J; bases not matched to a gene: 9. Looked up from germline, CDR1 is SGHRS and CDR2 is YFSETQ. The CDR3 loop spans 15 amino acids. The CDR3 here is CASSRLGTENYGYTF. CDR3 sequence (DNA): TGCGCCAGCAGTCGTCTCGGGACAGAGAACTATGGCTACACCTTC.

CDR3 DNA: TGTGCCAGCAACCAATTATCTGGGGCCAACGTCCTGACTTTC. Its protein product is CASNQLSGANVLTF. The chain joins TRBV5-4 to TRBJ2-6; D not resolved. CDR1 is SGHNT and CDR2 is YYREEE in the germline V gene (reference sequence). This CDR3 has 14 amino acids. V dropped 6 bases and J dropped 1 base, with 8 bases sitting between them.

V usage is TRBV5-6 and J usage is TRBJ2-1, with 12 bases that match TRBD2. The CDR3 covers 19 residues. With V trimmed by 5 bases and J by 0 bases, 12 bases remained unmatched. Germline loops: CDR1 SGHDT, CDR2 YYEEEE. CDR3 sequence reads: CASRLNLAGGPFSYNEQFF. DNA for the CDR3: TGTGCCAGCAGACTCAATCTAGCGGGAGGGCCATTCTCCTACAATGAGCAGTTCTTC.

V is TRBV10-3 and J is TRBJ1-5; D might be TRBD1 (5 bases). Germline values: CDR1 ENHRY, CDR2 SYGVKD. V gave up 2 bases and J gave up 1 base, with 9 bases separating them. The CDR3 has 15 residues. DNA of the CDR3: TGTGCCATCAGTGAGAGGTCAGGGAGCAATCAGCCCCAGCATTTT. Translation gives CAISERSGSNQPQHF.

About this clone: A junction end diverges from the germline sequence, so it may reflect a read error. The rearrangement joins TRBV7-7 to TRBJ2-7, with D perhaps being TRBD1 or TRBD2 (5 bases each). CDR1 SSHAT and CDR2 FNYEAQ come from the germline V gene (reference sequence). The CDR3 has 15 residues. The CDR3 DNA reads as TGTGCTAGCAGCTTAGGTCAGGGAGTCACCTACGAGCAGTACTTC. Translated: CASSLGQGVTYEQYF.

This clone was seen a single time. The V call is TRBV10-1, the J call TRBJ2-2; a weak D match, TRBD1 (6 bases). Germline loops: CDR1 WNHNN, CDR2 SYGVQD (reference sequence). V was pared by 6 bases and J by 3 bases, with 8 bases between. This CDR3 has 13 amino acids. The CDR3 loop reads CASSNRDTGELFF. The CDR3 DNA follows: TGCGCCAGCAGCAACAGGGACACCGGGGAGCTGTTTTTT.

The V gene is TRBV5-1, the J gene TRBJ1-2; D possibly corresponds to TRBD1 (5 bases). The V end lost 4 bases, the J end lost 4 bases, and 14 bases lay between the germline ends. The CDR3 loop spans 14 amino acids. Germline assignment: CDR1 SGHRS and CDR2 YFSETQ. The CDR3 here is CASSPAGGGYGYTF. The CDR3 DNA is TGCGCCAGCAGCCCAGCCGGGGGTGGCTATGGCTACACCTTC.

The CDR3 region has the DNA TGTGCCAGCAGTATAAAAGAGACCCAGTACTTC. Protein product: CASSIKETQYF. The gene calls are TRBV7-6 and TRBJ2-5; no reliable D call. The V and J ends lost 6 bases and 3 bases respectively, with 5 bases between them. Germline V gene sequence: CDR1 SGHVS, CDR2 FNYEAQ. This CDR3 contains 11 residues.

This chain uses TRBV15 with TRBJ2-7, with D maybe TRBD2 (5 bases). This CDR3 is 16 amino acids long. In germline, CDR1 is LNHNV, CDR2 YYDKDF (reference sequence). V gave up 0 bases and J gave up 0 bases, with 12 bases separating them. The CDR3 nucleotides are TGTGCCACCAGCAGAGATGAGGGAGAAGTCTCCTACGAGCAGTACTTC. This gives the protein CATSRDEGEVSYEQYF.

The chain joins TRBV20-1 to TRBJ2-1; D is unresolved. Germline CDR1 DFQATT, CDR2 SNEGSKA (reference sequence). The CDR3 consists of 11 residues. CDR3 sequence reads: CSSGRHNEQFF. In DNA, the CDR3 is TGCAGCTCTGGTCGGCACAATGAGCAGTTCTTC.

This chain joins TRBV4-1 and TRBJ2-3, with D possibly matching TRBD2 (6 bases). CDR1 is MGHRA and CDR2 is YSYEKL in the germline V gene. This CDR3 has 16 residues. V was cut by 4 bases and J by 5 bases, with 19 bases left in between. CDR3 nucleotide sequence: TGCGCCAGCAGCCCTATCCAGGAGGGCCGGGGAGATACGCAGTATTTT. This codes for CASSPIQEGRGDTQYF.

The J gene is TRBJ2-3, the V gene TRBV11-3; 11 nucleotides match TRBD2. CDR3 size: 17 residues. Germline CDR1 reads SGHNT; CDR2 reads YENEEA. V was pared by 4 bases and J by 3 bases, with 9 bases of the junction left unmatched. The CDR3 DNA sequence: TGTGCCAGCAGCTACCGTGTAGCGGGAGGGCCTACAGATACGCAGTATTTT. Residues: CASSYRVAGGPTDTQYF.

The rearrangement joins TRBV27 to TRBJ2-6; 11 bases align to TRBD1. This CDR3 is 18 amino acids long. V was pared by 2 bases and J by 0 bases, with 3 bases of the junction left unmatched. Germline values: CDR1 MNHEY, CDR2 SMNVEV (reference sequence). CDR3 bases: TGTGCCAGCAGTTTAGGGACAGGGGGTGGCTCTGGGGCCAACGTCCTGACTTTC. This codes for CASSLGTGGGSGANVLTF.

The rearrangement uses TRBV30 and TRBJ1-1; 7 bases align to TRBD1. Germline-derived CDR1 and CDR2 are GTSNPN and SVGIG (reference sequence). The CDR3 spans 14 residues. Losses at the gene ends were 3 bases for V and 0 bases for J; bases not matched to a gene: 4. The CDR3 DNA follows: TGTGCCTGGAGGGTCGGGACAGTGAACACTGAAGCTTTCTTT. Amino acids: CAWRVGTVNTEAFF.

This chain joins TRBV9 and TRBJ2-3; a weak D match, TRBD2 (7 bases). Trimming left V 4 bases short and J 2 bases short, with 20 bases between. From germline, CDR1 is SGDLS and CDR2 YYNGEE. This CDR3 has 17 amino acids. The CDR3 is CASSPTKGGIATDTQYF. The CDR3 nucleotides read TGTGCCAGCAGCCCGACCAAGGGGGGGATCGCCACAGATACGCAGTATTTT.

V and J are TRBV2 and TRBJ1-2; tentative D call: TRBD1 (5 bases). CDR1 is SNHLY and CDR2 is FYNNEI in the germline V gene. The CDR3 has 15 residues. Trimming removed 4 bases at V and 0 bases at J, with 12 bases between. DNA for the CDR3: TGTGCCAGCAGTGGACAGCGCCAAGCTAACTATGGCTACACCTTC. It is translated as CASSGQRQANYGYTF. The full variable domain, rest sourced from reference TRBV2 and TRBJ1-2, is EPEVTQTPSHQVTQMGQEVILRCVPISNHLYFYWYRQILGQKVEFLVSFYNNEISEKSEIFDDQFSVERPDGSNFTLKIRSTKLEDSAMYFCASSGQRQANYGYTFGSGTRLTVV.

A few counts support this clone. This chain joins TRBV7-2 and TRBJ2-5; 9 positions match TRBD1. With 2 bases clipped from V and 1 base from J, the junction kept 2 bases outside the gene matches. Germline lookup yields CDR1 SGHTA and CDR2 FQGNSA. The CDR3 runs to 15 residues. DNA of the CDR3: TGTGCCAGCAGCTTAATGGGACAGGGCCAAGAGACCCAGTACTTC. Residues: CASSLMGQGQETQYF. Full variable domain (rest looked up from reference TRBV7-2 and TRBJ2-5): GAGVSQSPSNKVTEKGKDVELRCDPISGHTALYWYRQSLGQGLEFLIYFQGNSAPDKSGLPSDRFSAERTGGSVSTLTIQRTQQEDSAVYLCASSLMGQGQETQYFGPGTRLLVL.

The CDR3: CASSDSIFPRGKSFF. Written as DNA, the CDR3 is TGTGCCAGCAGTGACTCGATTTTTCCCCGGGGGAAGTCTTTCTTT. The genes are TRBV6-4 and TRBJ1-1, with D perhaps matching TRBD1 (5 bases). The germline V gene has CDR1 MRHNA and CDR2 SNTAGT. Deletions cut 0 bases from V and 12 bases from J, with 20 bases between. The CDR3 spans 15 residues.

The chain joins TRBV18 to TRBJ1-2; TRBD1 might be the D (6 bases). The CDR3 covers 14 residues. The ends were cut back, 4 bases at V and 6 bases at J, with 15 bases in the middle. Germline V gene sequence: CDR1 KGHSH, CDR2 LQKENI. CDR3 loop: CASSLQGYQNGYTF. CDR3 nucleotides: TGTGCCAGCTCACTACAGGGTTATCAGAATGGCTACACCTTC.

V and J are TRBV4-3 and TRBJ1-2; D gene ambiguous. The CDR3 spans 16 residues. CDR1 and CDR2 (germline): LGHNA, YSLEER. The V and J ends lost 0 bases and 7 bases respectively, with 18 bases between them. CDR3 amino acids: CASSQDEYTASPGYTF. CDR3 DNA sequence: TGCGCCAGCAGCCAAGATGAATATACGGCTAGTCCTGGCTACACCTTC.

This chain uses TRBV5-6 with TRBJ1-5; D gene ambiguous. The CDR3 length is 14 residues. The V and J ends lost 3 bases and 4 bases respectively, with 11 bases between them. Germline V gives CDR1 SGHDT, CDR2 YYEEEE. In DNA form, the CDR3 reads TGTGCCAGCAGCTACCGGCGGCGTAATCAGCCCCAGCATTTT. It codes for CASSYRRRNQPQHF.

The chain links TRBV18 to TRBJ2-5; D gene uncertain. V was shortened by 4 bases and J by 1 base, with 13 bases between the two germline ends. Per the germline V gene, CDR1 is KGHSH and CDR2 is LQKENI. The length of the CDR3 is 15 residues. The DNA for the CDR3 is TGTGCCAGCTCACTGTTCCGGTCAAGCCAAGAGACCCAGTACTTC. This translates into CASSLFRSSQETQYF.

The chain has TRBV27 and TRBJ2-3, with TRBD2 matching over 9 bases. Germline trimming cut 4 bases from V and 6 bases from J; bases unmatched to any gene: 8. The CDR3 is 15 residues long. CDR1 and CDR2 from the germline V gene are MNHEY and SMNVEV (reference sequence). In DNA form, the CDR3 reads TGTGCCAGCAGTTGGGTAGCGGGAGTGCGGGATACGCAGTATTTT. Protein product: CASSWVAGVRDTQYF.

V usage is TRBV7-3 and J usage is TRBJ2-2; D might be TRBD1 or TRBD2, each matching 5 bases. The CDR3 runs 17 residues. The V end lost 6 bases, the J end lost 4 bases, and 21 bases lay between the germline ends. The germline gives CDR1 SGHTA, CDR2 FQGTGA. The CDR3, as DNA: TGTGCCAGCAGTCCAATGGTCCAGGCTGGGGGCACCGGGGAGCTGTTTTTT. Its translation is CASSPMVQAGGTGELFF.

This clone was recorded only once. This chain joins TRBV5-1 and TRBJ2-7; D is perhaps TRBD1 (6 bases). This CDR3 has 14 amino acids. The V gene's germline CDR1 is SGHRS and CDR2 YFSETQ. V was clipped by 5 bases and J by 4 bases, with 16 bases between them. CDR3 DNA: TGCGCCAGCAGAGTGGGGGCCGGGGCTTACGAGCAGTACTTC. Its protein is CASRVGAGAYEQYF.

CDR3 loop: CASSLSRLRPITIYF. The CDR3 DNA is TGTGCCAGCAGTTTATCGCGGCTTAGGCCTATCACCATATATTTT. The rearrangement links TRBV28 to TRBJ1-3; no reliable D call. V lost 1 base to trimming and J lost 9 bases, with 16 bases between them. The germline V gene has CDR1 MDHEN and CDR2 SYDVKM. The CDR3 loop spans 15 amino acids.